The 26 T cell receptor beta chains listed next were all sequenced from one sample in a study of blood T cell repertoires in COVID-19. Assay: immunoSEQ multiplex PCR; the TCRdb copy retains only in-frame clones and omits some. The sample shows around 250,000 clones, around 80% of them seen only once. The material sequenced was peripheral blood. The receptors were sampled from a man older than 75 with acute or convalescent COVID-19.

V and J are TRBV7-2 and TRBJ2-7, with 10 bases aligning to TRBD2. The CDR3 runs to 15 residues. Germline CDR1 and CDR2: SGHTA and FQGNSA. The ends lost 1 base at V and 6 bases at J; junction bases unmatched: 6. CDR3 bases: TGTGCCAGCAGCTTAGGGGGAGCGGGAGGGCGCGAGCAGTACTTC. Its translation is CASSLGGAGGREQYF.

This clone has a single count. V gene TRBV6-6 combines with J gene TRBJ1-2, with D tentatively TRBD1 (5 bases). CDR1 is MNHNY and CDR2 is SVGAGI in the germline V gene (reference sequence). Trimming cost V 8 bases and J 3 bases, with 10 bases left between them. The CDR3 sequence is 12 residues long. The CDR3: CASVDTDYGYTF. The CDR3 nucleotides read TGTGCCAGCGTGGACACGGACTATGGCTACACCTTC.

This chain uses TRBV6-1 with TRBJ2-4; 7 bases are a match to TRBD2. CDR1 is MNHNS and CDR2 is SASEGT in the germline V gene. V lost 3 bases and J lost 9; bases outside the gene matches: 8. This CDR3 has 14 residues. The CDR3: CASSDRLGEGIQYF. The CDR3 bases are TGTGCCAGCAGTGACAGGTTGGGGGAGGGCATTCAGTACTTC.

The chain employs TRBV2 and TRBJ1-2, with D unresolved. CDR1 SNHLY and CDR2 FYNNEI come from the germline V gene. The V gene lost 8 bases and the J gene lost 3 bases, with 13 bases spanning the gap. The length of the CDR3 is 13 residues. CDR3 protein: CASPSNRDYGYTF. The DNA for the CDR3 is TGTGCCAGCCCCAGCAACCGGGACTATGGCTACACCTTC.

This clone was counted a single time. This CDR3 is CATSDLGQGDTGELFF. The DNA of the CDR3 is TGTGCCACCAGTGATTTGGGACAGGGGGACACCGGGGAGCTGTTTTTT. This chain connects TRBV24-1 to TRBJ2-2; TRBD1 matches at 10 bases. Germline CDR1 is KGHDR and CDR2 is SFDVKD. V shed 0 bases, J shed 3 bases, and the junction held 0 bases outside the gene matches. This CDR3 is 16 amino acids long.

Only one count was recorded for this clone. V is TRBV5-1 and J is TRBJ2-3; D is unclear. The V end lost 0 bases, the J end lost 6 bases, and 5 bases lay between the germline ends. CDR3 size: 12 residues. Germline lookup yields CDR1 SGHRS and CDR2 YFSETQ. CDR3 loop: CASSLDFDTQYF. CDR3 nucleotide sequence: TGCGCCAGCAGCTTGGACTTCGATACGCAGTATTTT.

This clone was detected only once. The chain employs TRBV5-1 and TRBJ1-4; 7 bases agree with TRBD1. The CDR3 is 18 residues long. The germline V gene encodes CDR1 SGHRS and CDR2 YFSETQ. The ends lost 0 bases at V and 0 bases at J; junction bases unmatched: 8. CDR3 amino acids: CASSLGTTGITTNEKLFF. CDR3 DNA: TGCGCCAGCAGCTTGGGTACGACAGGGATAACAACTAATGAAAAACTGTTTTTT.

V is TRBV19 and J is TRBJ1-4, with a weak D call TRBD1 (6 bases). Germline assignment: CDR1 LNHDA and CDR2 SQIVND (reference sequence). This CDR3 region has 14 residues. The V end was cut by 7 bases, the J end by 4 bases, with 13 bases between. CDR3 residues: CASTPGTRNEKLFF. Written as DNA, the CDR3 is TGTGCCAGTACCCCCGGGACACGTAATGAAAAACTGTTTTTT. Variable domain in full (rest from reference TRBV19 and TRBJ1-4): DGGITQSPKYLFRKEGQNVTLSCEQNLNHDAMYWYRQDPGQGLRLIYYSQIVNDFQKGDIAEGYSVSREKKESFPLTVTSAQKNPTAFYLCASTPGTRNEKLFFGSGTQLSVL.

The V call is TRBV29-1, the J call TRBJ2-2; a weak D match, TRBD2 (5 bases). The CDR3 is 14 residues long. The germline V and J ends were trimmed by 4 bases and 3 bases, with 12 bases remaining between them. Germline V lookup: CDR1 SQVTM, CDR2 ANQGSEA. The CDR3 here is CSVAERTHTGELFF. Here the CDR3 DNA reads TGCAGCGTTGCGGAGCGGACCCACACCGGGGAGCTGTTTTTT.

CDR3: CASSGKTGSNEQFF. The DNA of the CDR3 is TGCGCCAGCAGCGGAAAGACAGGGTCCAATGAGCAGTTCTTC. This chain uses TRBV5-1 with TRBJ2-1; TRBD1 agrees at 7 bases. This CDR3 is built from 14 residues. J lost 6 bases, V lost 4 bases, and 7 bases had no gene match. Germline loops: CDR1 SGHRS, CDR2 YFSETQ.

The chain recombines TRBV27 with TRBJ2-7; 9 nucleotides match TRBD2. V lost 4 bases to trimming and J lost 2 bases; unmatched junction nucleotides: 9. The CDR3 has 16 residues. Germline assignment: CDR1 MNHEY and CDR2 SMNVEV (reference sequence). This chain's CDR3 is CASSSLSGGLAYEQYF. For the CDR3, the DNA is TGTGCCAGCAGTTCACTTAGCGGGGGATTAGCCTACGAGCAGTACTTC.

The rearrangement uses TRBV5-1 and TRBJ2-1; 7 bases align to TRBD2. Germline V gene sequence: CDR1 SGHRS, CDR2 YFSETQ. Trimming cost V 0 bases and J 4 bases; bases outside gene matches: 4. CDR3 length: 15 amino acids. The CDR3 is CASSLGASGYNEQFF. The CDR3 coding sequence is TGCGCCAGCAGCTTGGGAGCTAGCGGATACAATGAGCAGTTCTTC. Looking up the rest from reference TRBV5-1 and TRBJ2-1 gives the full variable domain: KAGVTQTPRYLIKTRGQQVTLSCSPISGHRSVSWYQQTPGQGLQFLFEYFSETQRNKGNFPGRFSGRQFSNSRSEMNVSTLELGDSALYLCASSLGASGYNEQFFGPGTRLTVL.

This rearrangement joins TRBV10-3 to TRBJ2-7, with TRBD1 matching 10 bases. This CDR3 comprises 14 residues. V was pared by 8 bases and J by 0 bases, with 4 bases of the junction left unmatched. CDR1 and CDR2 from the germline V gene are ENHRY and SYGVKD. The CDR3 region is CAISGQGTSYEQYF. CDR3 DNA sequence: TGTGCCATCTCGGGACAGGGGACCTCCTACGAGCAGTACTTC.

The gene calls are TRBV7-2 and TRBJ2-2; D gene uncertain. The CDR3 contains 16 residues. Germline V gene sequence: CDR1 SGHTA, CDR2 FQGNSA. V was cut by 2 bases and J by 4 bases, with 14 bases left in between. In DNA, the CDR3 is TGTGCCAGCAGCTTAAATATGTTAGCCTCCACCGGGGAGCTGTTTTTT. As protein: CASSLNMLASTGELFF.

The chain joins TRBV5-1 to TRBJ2-2; TRBD2 matches 9 bases. Trimming cost V 0 bases and J 4 bases; bases outside gene matches: 4. The CDR3 extends over 16 amino acids. Germline V gene data show CDR1 as SGHRS and CDR2 as YFSETQ. CDR3 region: CASSLVSGSGTGELFF. DNA for the CDR3: TGCGCCAGCAGCTTGGTTAGCGGGAGTGGCACCGGGGAGCTGTTTTTT.

V is TRBV27 and J is TRBJ2-3; 8 nucleotides align to TRBD1. The CDR3 has 16 amino acids. The V gene end was trimmed by 2 bases and the J gene end by 3 bases; junction bases not matched to a gene: 7. Germline CDR1 and CDR2: MNHEY and SMNVEV (reference sequence). The DNA for the CDR3 is TGTGCCAGCAGTTTAGCAGGGGGCATTGGGACAGATACGCAGTATTTT. This translates into CASSLAGGIGTDTQYF.

This clone was picked up a small number of times. This chain connects TRBV10-3 to TRBJ2-5, with 11 bases fitting TRBD2. V lost 4 bases to trimming and J lost 3 bases; unmatched junction nucleotides: 1. Germline CDR1 is ENHRY and CDR2 is SYGVKD. The CDR3 sequence is 14 residues long. This CDR3 is CAISGGLAEETQYF. DNA of the CDR3: TGTGCCATCAGTGGGGGACTAGCGGAAGAGACCCAGTACTTC.

The V and J genes are TRBV5-6 and TRBJ2-7; tentative D call: TRBD1 (6 bases). There are 14 residues in the CDR3. Germline CDR1 reads SGHDT; CDR2 reads YYEEEE. Trimming pared 1 base from V and 3 bases from J, leaving 11 bases between. For the CDR3, the DNA is TGTGCCAGCAGCTTGTCTGGACAGAGCTACGAGCAGTACTTC. Translation gives CASSLSGQSYEQYF.

This sequence joins TRBV7-6 and TRBJ2-7, with 7 bases identical to TRBD2. With 5 bases clipped from V and 0 bases from J, the junction kept 7 bases outside the gene matches. CDR1 is SGHVS, CDR2 FNYEAQ, per germline. The CDR3 is made up of 15 amino acids. This chain's CDR3 is CASSLAGDLSYEQYF. The CDR3 nucleotides are TGTGCCAGCAGCCTGGCGGGAGACCTCTCCTACGAGCAGTACTTC.

This chain uses TRBV30 with TRBJ2-7; D gene uncertain. The CDR3 consists of 12 residues. CDR1 and CDR2 from the germline V gene are GTSNPN and SVGIG (reference sequence). Trimming pared 3 bases from V and 0 bases from J, leaving 6 bases between. Written as DNA, the CDR3 is TGTGCCTGGAGCGCCTACTCCTACGAGCAGTACTTC. Translated: CAWSAYSYEQYF. Full variable domain (remainder filled in from reference TRBV30 and TRBJ2-7): SQTIHQWPATLVQPVGSPLSLECTVEGTSNPNLYWYRQAAGRGLQLLFYSVGIGQISSEVPQNLSASRPQDRQFILSSKKLLLSDSGFYLCAWSAYSYEQYFGPGTRLTVT.

This clone has more than one count but fewer than ten. This chain joins TRBV5-1 and TRBJ1-4; 7 bases agree with TRBD1. The CDR3 runs 14 residues. The J segment lost 4 bases and the V segment lost 4 bases, leaving 4 bases of the junction unmatched. Germline values: CDR1 SGHRS, CDR2 YFSETQ. The CDR3 bases are TGCGCCAGCAGCCGGGACAGCCTTAATGAAAAACTGTTTTTT. Translating gives CASSRDSLNEKLFF.

The chain is built from TRBV2 and TRBJ1-4; a weak D match, TRBD1 (5 bases). CDR3 length equals 15 residues. V lost 2 bases, J lost 0 bases, and 7 bases lay in between. Germline values: CDR1 SNHLY, CDR2 FYNNEI. The CDR3 reads CASSEYRTTNEKLFF. The CDR3 DNA follows: TGTGCCAGCAGTGAATACAGGACAACTAATGAAAAACTGTTTTTT.

There are a few counts of this clone. V gene TRBV11-3 combines with J gene TRBJ2-3, with 7 bases matching TRBD2. CDR1 is SGHNT, CDR2 YENEEA, per germline. The CDR3 spans 16 residues. V lost 1 base to trimming and J lost 4 bases; unmatched junction nucleotides: 8. The CDR3 DNA reads TGTGCCAGCAGCTTAGGGGGCGGGAGCCCCGCAGATACGCAGTATTTT. Its protein is CASSLGGGSPADTQYF.

The V gene is TRBV28, the J gene TRBJ2-7, with 8 positions matching TRBD2. Germline trimming cut 5 bases from V and 0 bases from J; bases unmatched to any gene: 6. Germline values: CDR1 MDHEN, CDR2 SYDVKM. This CDR3 is built from 15 residues. The CDR3 region has the DNA TGTGCCAGCAGTCCTAGCGGGCGGAACTCCTACGAGCAGTACTTC. Its protein is CASSPSGRNSYEQYF.

The chain uses TRBV3-1 (or the pseudogene TRBV3-2) and TRBJ2-5; D ambiguous. The CDR3 runs to 13 residues. Germline CDR1 reads LGHDT; CDR2 reads YNNKEL (reference sequence). V was cut by 1 base and J by 2 bases, with 5 bases left in between. The CDR3 nucleotides read TGTGCCAGCAGCCAAGCTGTACAAGAGACCCAGTACTTC. It codes for CASSQAVQETQYF.

The chain uses TRBV27 and TRBJ1-1; tentatively, D is TRBD1 (5 bases). Germline V gene lookup returns CDR1 MNHEY and CDR2 SMNVEV (reference sequence). This CDR3 region has 14 residues. Trimming stripped 4 bases from V and 0 bases from J, with 9 bases between. CDR3 bases: TGTGCCAGCAGTTCCCCAGGGCTGAACACTGAAGCTTTCTTT. Protein product: CASSSPGLNTEAFF.